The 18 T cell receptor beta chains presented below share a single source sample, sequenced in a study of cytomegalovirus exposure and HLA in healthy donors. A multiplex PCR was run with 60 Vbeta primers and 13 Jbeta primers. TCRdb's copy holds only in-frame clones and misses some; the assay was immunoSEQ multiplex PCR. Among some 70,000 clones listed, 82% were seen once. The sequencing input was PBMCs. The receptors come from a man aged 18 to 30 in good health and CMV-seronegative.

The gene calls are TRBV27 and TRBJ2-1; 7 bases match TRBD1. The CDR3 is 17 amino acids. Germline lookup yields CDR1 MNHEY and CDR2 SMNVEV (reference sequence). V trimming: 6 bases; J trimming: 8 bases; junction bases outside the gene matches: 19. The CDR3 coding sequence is TGTGCCAGCAGCCGATCGGGACAGCAAAACGGTGAAGATGAGCAGTTCTTC. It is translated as CASSRSGQQNGEDEQFF.

As DNA, the CDR3 is TGCGCCAGTGGACAGCTAATTAATGAAAAACTGTTTTTT. Its translation is CASGQLINEKLFF. The V and J genes are TRBV4-1 and TRBJ1-4, with a weak D call TRBD1 (6 bases). CDR1 is MGHRA, CDR2 YSYEKL, per germline. V was clipped by 9 bases and J by 4 bases, with 12 bases between them. This CDR3 has 13 residues.

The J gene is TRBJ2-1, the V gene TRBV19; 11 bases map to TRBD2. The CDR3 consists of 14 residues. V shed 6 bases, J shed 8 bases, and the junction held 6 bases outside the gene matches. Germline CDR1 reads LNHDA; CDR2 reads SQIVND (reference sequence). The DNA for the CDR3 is TGTGCCAGTAGGTTACTAGCGGGGGCGCATGAGCAGTTCTTC. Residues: CASRLLAGAHEQFF. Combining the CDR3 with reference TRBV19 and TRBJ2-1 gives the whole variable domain DGGITQSPKYLFRKEGQNVTLSCEQNLNHDAMYWYRQDPGQGLRLIYYSQIVNDFQKGDIAEGYSVSREKKESFPLTVTSAQKNPTAFYLCASRLLAGAHEQFFGPGTRLTVL.

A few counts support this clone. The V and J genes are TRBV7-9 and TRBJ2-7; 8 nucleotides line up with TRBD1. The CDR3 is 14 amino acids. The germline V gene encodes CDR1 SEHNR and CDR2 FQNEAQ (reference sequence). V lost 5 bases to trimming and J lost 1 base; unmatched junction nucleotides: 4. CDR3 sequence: CASSPRDRSYEQYF. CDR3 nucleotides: TGTGCCAGCAGCCCCCGGGACAGGTCCTACGAGCAGTACTTC.

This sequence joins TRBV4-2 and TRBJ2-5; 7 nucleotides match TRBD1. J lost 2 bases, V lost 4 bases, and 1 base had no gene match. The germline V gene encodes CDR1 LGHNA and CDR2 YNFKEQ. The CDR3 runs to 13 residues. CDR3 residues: CASSLQGQETQYF. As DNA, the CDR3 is TGTGCCAGCAGCCTACAGGGGCAAGAGACCCAGTACTTC.

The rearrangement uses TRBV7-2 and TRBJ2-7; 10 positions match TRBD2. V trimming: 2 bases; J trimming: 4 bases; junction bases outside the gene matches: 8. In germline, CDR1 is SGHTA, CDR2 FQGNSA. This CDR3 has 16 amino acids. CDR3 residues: CASSLQAGGEAYEQYF. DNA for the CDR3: TGTGCCAGCAGCTTACAAGCGGGAGGGGAAGCTTACGAGCAGTACTTC.

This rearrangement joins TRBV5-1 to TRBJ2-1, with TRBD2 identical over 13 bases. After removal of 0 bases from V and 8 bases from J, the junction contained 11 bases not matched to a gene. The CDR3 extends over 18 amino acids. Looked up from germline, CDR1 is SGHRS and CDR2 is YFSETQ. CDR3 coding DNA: TGCGCCAGCAGCTTGGGGCGGTTACTAGCGGGAGGGATCGATGAGCAGTTCTTC. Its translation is CASSLGRLLAGGIDEQFF. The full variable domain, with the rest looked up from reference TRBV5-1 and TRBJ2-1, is KAGVTQTPRYLIKTRGQQVTLSCSPISGHRSVSWYQQTPGQGLQFLFEYFSETQRNKGNFPGRFSGRQFSNSRSEMNVSTLELGDSALYLCASSLGRLLAGGIDEQFFGPGTRLTVL.

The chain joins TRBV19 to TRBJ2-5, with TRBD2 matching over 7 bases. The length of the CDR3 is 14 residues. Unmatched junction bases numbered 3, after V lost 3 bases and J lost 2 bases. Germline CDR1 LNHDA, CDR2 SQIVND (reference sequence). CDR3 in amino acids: CASSITGGQETQYF. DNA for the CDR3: TGTGCCAGTAGTATCACCGGGGGGCAAGAGACCCAGTACTTC.

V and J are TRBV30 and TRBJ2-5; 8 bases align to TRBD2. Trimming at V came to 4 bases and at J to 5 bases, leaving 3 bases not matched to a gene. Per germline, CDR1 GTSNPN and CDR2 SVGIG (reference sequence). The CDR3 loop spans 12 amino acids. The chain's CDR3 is CAWTSGRETQYF. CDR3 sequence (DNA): TGTGCCTGGACTAGCGGGCGGGAGACCCAGTACTTC.

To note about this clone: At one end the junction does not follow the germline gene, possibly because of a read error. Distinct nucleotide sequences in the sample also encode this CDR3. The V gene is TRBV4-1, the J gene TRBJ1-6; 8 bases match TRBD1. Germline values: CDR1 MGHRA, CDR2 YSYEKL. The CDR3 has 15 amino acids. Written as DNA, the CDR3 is TGCGCCAGCAGCCCCCCGACAGGGGATAATTCCCCCCTCCACTTT. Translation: CASSPPTGDNSPLHF.

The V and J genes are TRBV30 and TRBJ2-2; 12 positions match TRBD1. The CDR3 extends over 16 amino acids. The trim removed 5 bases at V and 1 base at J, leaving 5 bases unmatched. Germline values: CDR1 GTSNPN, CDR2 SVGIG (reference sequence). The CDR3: CAWVGQGARNTGELFF. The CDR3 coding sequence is TGTGCCTGGGTGGGACAGGGGGCCCGGAACACCGGGGAGCTGTTTTTT.

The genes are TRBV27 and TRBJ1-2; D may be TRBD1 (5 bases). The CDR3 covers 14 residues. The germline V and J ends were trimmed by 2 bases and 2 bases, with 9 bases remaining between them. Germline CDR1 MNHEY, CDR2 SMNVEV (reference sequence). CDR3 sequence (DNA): TGTGCCAGCAGTTTACATCCAGGGAACTATGGCTACACCTTC. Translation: CASSLHPGNYGYTF.

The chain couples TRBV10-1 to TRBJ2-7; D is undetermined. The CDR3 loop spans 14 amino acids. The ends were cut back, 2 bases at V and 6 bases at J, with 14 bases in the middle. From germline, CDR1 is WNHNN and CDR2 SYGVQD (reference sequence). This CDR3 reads CASSENSQLGEQYF. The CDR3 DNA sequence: TGCGCCAGCAGTGAGAATAGTCAACTCGGCGAGCAGTACTTC.

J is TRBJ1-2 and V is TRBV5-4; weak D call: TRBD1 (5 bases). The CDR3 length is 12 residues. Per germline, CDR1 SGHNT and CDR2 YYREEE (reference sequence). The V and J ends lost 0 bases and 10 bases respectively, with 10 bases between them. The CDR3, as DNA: TGTGCCAGCAGCTTGGAGGCAGGGTACTACACCTTC. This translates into CASSLEAGYYTF.

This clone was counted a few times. In DNA, the CDR3 is TGTGCCAGTAGTGTTCAGGGGGTAAGAAACACTGAAGCTTTCTTT. It specifies CASSVQGVRNTEAFF. V gene TRBV19 combines with J gene TRBJ1-1, with 7 bases aligning to TRBD1. The germline CDR1 and CDR2 sequences are LNHDA and SQIVND (reference sequence). The V gene end was trimmed by 5 bases and the J gene end by 2 bases; junction bases not matched to a gene: 8. This CDR3 comprises 15 residues. Looking up the rest from reference TRBV19 and TRBJ1-1 gives the full variable domain: DGGITQSPKYLFRKEGQNVTLSCEQNLNHDAMYWYRQDPGQGLRLIYYSQIVNDFQKGDIAEGYSVSREKKESFPLTVTSAQKNPTAFYLCASSVQGVRNTEAFFGQGTRLTVV.

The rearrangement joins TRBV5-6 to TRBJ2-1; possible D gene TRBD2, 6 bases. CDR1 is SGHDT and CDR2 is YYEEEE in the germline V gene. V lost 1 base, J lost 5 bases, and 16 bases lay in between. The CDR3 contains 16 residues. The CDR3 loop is CASSLQRARVDNEQFF. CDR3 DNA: TGTGCCAGCAGCTTGCAGCGGGCCAGGGTGGACAATGAGCAGTTCTTC.

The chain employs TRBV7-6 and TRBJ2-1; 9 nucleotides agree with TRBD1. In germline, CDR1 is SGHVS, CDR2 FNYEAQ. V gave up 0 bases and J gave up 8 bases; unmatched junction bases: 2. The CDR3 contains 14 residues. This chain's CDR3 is CASSLATGGDEQFF. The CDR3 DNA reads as TGTGCCAGCAGCTTAGCCACAGGGGGCGATGAGCAGTTCTTC.

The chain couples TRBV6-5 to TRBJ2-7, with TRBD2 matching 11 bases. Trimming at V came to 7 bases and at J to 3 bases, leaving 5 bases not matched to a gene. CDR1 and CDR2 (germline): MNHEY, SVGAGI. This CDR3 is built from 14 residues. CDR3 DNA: TGTGCCAGCACCCAACTAGCGGGGGTCTACGAGCAGTACTTC. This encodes CASTQLAGVYEQYF.